These T cell receptor beta chains were read from a single sample in a study of OX40 agonist ivuxolimab in advanced cancers. Profiled with immunoSEQ multiplex PCR; TCRdb holds only in-frame clones, not every one. The sample carries about 70,000 clones, just over 85% recorded once. Material: CD4+ or CD8+ T cells sorted from blood, obtained in a trial of the OX40 agonist ivuxolimab. Receptors were obtained from an adult with an advanced solid tumor such as melanoma, head and neck, liver or kidney cancer. Each CDR3 is given with its conserved first and last residue.

j_call: TRBJ1-4
v_call: TRBV5-6
cdr3_aa: CASSSGTLSGEKLFF

j_call: TRBJ1-2
v_call: TRBV30
cdr3_aa: CAWSVPGQGLIGYTF

j_call: TRBJ2-1
v_call: TRBV19
cdr3_aa: CASSMFSSGRGTYNEQFF

j_call: TRBJ1-5
v_call: TRBV7-9
cdr3_aa: CASSPADQPQHF

j_call: TRBJ2-5
v_call: TRBV2
cdr3_aa: CASSEIRGLETQYF

j_call: TRBJ1-2
v_call: TRBV7-2
cdr3_aa: CASSSRQGNYGYTF

j_call: TRBJ2-7
v_call: TRBV5-1
cdr3_aa: CASSLGGQVQRVQYF

j_call: TRBJ1-1
v_call: TRBV4-3
cdr3_aa: CASSSATHTEAFF

j_call: TRBJ2-1
v_call: TRBV5-1
cdr3_aa: CASQSLGGRGGYNEQFF

j_call: TRBJ2-1
v_call: TRBV6-6
cdr3_aa: CASSYRGGDYNEQFF

j_call: TRBJ2-1
v_call: TRBV5-3
cdr3_aa: CARSCFWALYNEQFF

j_call: TRBJ2-3
v_call: TRBV5-5
cdr3_aa: CASSPRGRVAEAQYF

j_call: TRBJ2-3
v_call: TRBV28
cdr3_aa: CASGGTPTDTQYF

j_call: TRBJ1-2
v_call: TRBV28
cdr3_aa: CASSFRGAPRDYTF

j_call: TRBJ1-5
v_call: TRBV28
cdr3_aa: CASSLRGRGNQPQHF

j_call: TRBJ2-1
v_call: TRBV6-5
cdr3_aa: CASSYRSSYNEQFF

j_call: TRBJ1-2
v_call: TRBV6-6
cdr3_aa: CASSWTGLGGYTF

j_call: TRBJ2-7
v_call: TRBV7-2
cdr3_aa: CASSLGLAETYEQYF

j_call: TRBJ1-2
v_call: TRBV7-9
cdr3_aa: CASSLGVMGRKTNYGYTF

j_call: TRBJ1-3
v_call: TRBV28
cdr3_aa: CASSFGAAGNTIYF

j_call: TRBJ1-2
v_call: TRBV6-6
cdr3_aa: CASSIGGGTNYGYTF

j_call: TRBJ1-2
v_call: TRBV11-1
cdr3_aa: CASSSQGTGVYGYTF

j_call: TRBJ2-3
v_call: TRBV7-3
cdr3_aa: CASSLGRGRTDTQYF

j_call: TRBJ2-2
v_call: TRBV7-9
cdr3_aa: CASSYRLAGGTGELFF

j_call: TRBJ1-6
v_call: TRBV7-2
cdr3_aa: CASSLWRQGASTF

j_call: TRBJ2-3
v_call: TRBV19
cdr3_aa: CASSINPGGGDTQYF

j_call: TRBJ2-2
v_call: TRBV6-5
cdr3_aa: CASSLGGGAAGELFF

j_call: TRBJ2-5
v_call: TRBV5-1
cdr3_aa: CASSPGQGTHQETQYF

j_call: TRBJ1-5
v_call: TRBV30
cdr3_aa: CAWSGEGVQQPQHF

j_call: TRBJ2-5
v_call: TRBV7-9
cdr3_aa: CASSLAVGYQETQYF

j_call: TRBJ2-7
v_call: TRBV19
cdr3_aa: CASSPGLAGYEQYF

j_call: TRBJ1-1
v_call: TRBV28
cdr3_aa: CASSRAGVNTEAFF

j_call: TRBJ1-2
v_call: TRBV10-2
cdr3_aa: CASVAGNDYGYTF

j_call: TRBJ1-6
v_call: TRBV19
cdr3_aa: CASSIQGFHNSPLHF

j_call: TRBJ2-5
v_call: TRBV5-4
cdr3_aa: CASNRQDQETQYF

j_call: TRBJ2-1
v_call: TRBV4-3
cdr3_aa: CASSFDIGTYNEQFF

j_call: TRBJ2-7
v_call: TRBV5-4
cdr3_aa: CASSLTGVNREQYF

j_call: TRBJ2-2
v_call: TRBV5-8
cdr3_aa: CASYAGTANTGELFF

j_call: TRBJ1-1
v_call: TRBV6-6
cdr3_aa: CASSFSLSGDTEAFF

j_call: TRBJ1-1
v_call: TRBV7-2
cdr3_aa: CASSLVSIASTEAFF

j_call: TRBJ1-1
v_call: TRBV11-2
cdr3_aa: CASSPHRAHEAFF

j_call: TRBJ2-7
v_call: TRBV7-9
cdr3_aa: CASSLARVTVYEQYF

j_call: TRBJ1-1
v_call: TRBV27
cdr3_aa: CASSLGPEAGTEAFF

j_call: TRBJ1-3
v_call: TRBV4-1
cdr3_aa: CASGQENTIYF

j_call: TRBJ1-5
v_call: TRBV6-5
cdr3_aa: CASSKQGGSNQPQHF

j_call: TRBJ2-7
v_call: TRBV9
cdr3_aa: CASSAGQGKEQYF

j_call: TRBJ1-2
v_call: TRBV9
cdr3_aa: CASSRDSTYGYTF

j_call: TRBJ2-5
v_call: TRBV2
cdr3_aa: CASGPQGKTQYF

j_call: TRBJ2-4
v_call: TRBV2
cdr3_aa: CASSVTGTGGVKNIQYF

j_call: TRBJ2-7
v_call: TRBV9
cdr3_aa: CASSRGSGTGAAYEQYF

j_call: TRBJ2-3
v_call: TRBV5-4
cdr3_aa: CASSLYSGGGTDTQYF

j_call: TRBJ2-7
v_call: TRBV6-6
cdr3_aa: CASRASTGTNYEQYF

j_call: TRBJ1-6
v_call: TRBV9
cdr3_aa: CASSVAQGFGALHF

j_call: TRBJ2-7
v_call: TRBV30
cdr3_aa: CAWTRTYEQYF

j_call: TRBJ2-1
v_call: TRBV6-1
cdr3_aa: CASSEGIAGYNEQFF

j_call: TRBJ2-3
v_call: TRBV30
cdr3_aa: CAWGTTGTTTQYF